Reported below is one T cell receptor (beta chain). What it recognizes is unknown. The J segment lost 4 bases and the V segment lost 5 bases, leaving 8 bases of the junction unmatched. The CDR3 length is 15 residues. In germline, CDR1 is ENHRY, CDR2 SYGVKD. These data are taken from a study of cytomegalovirus exposure and HLA in healthy donors. Points from the study as a whole: The study recorded around 160 TCR beta chains that were cytomegalovirus-associated.

Use of 60 Vbeta and 13 Jbeta primers characterized the PCR. The protocol was immunoSEQ multiplex PCR, while the TCRdb copy is restricted to in-frame clones and leaves out a portion. The data hold 150,000 to 200,000 clones, with around nine tenths observed a single time. The receptor was derived from a woman aged 18-29 years in good health and CMV-seronegative. Source material: PBMCs. The rearrangement uses TRBV10-3 and TRBJ1-1, with 9 nucleotides matching TRBD1. The CDR3: CAISWDREHGTEAFF. The CDR3 nucleotides read TGTGCCATCAGTTGGGACAGGGAACATGGCACTGAAGCTTTCTTT.